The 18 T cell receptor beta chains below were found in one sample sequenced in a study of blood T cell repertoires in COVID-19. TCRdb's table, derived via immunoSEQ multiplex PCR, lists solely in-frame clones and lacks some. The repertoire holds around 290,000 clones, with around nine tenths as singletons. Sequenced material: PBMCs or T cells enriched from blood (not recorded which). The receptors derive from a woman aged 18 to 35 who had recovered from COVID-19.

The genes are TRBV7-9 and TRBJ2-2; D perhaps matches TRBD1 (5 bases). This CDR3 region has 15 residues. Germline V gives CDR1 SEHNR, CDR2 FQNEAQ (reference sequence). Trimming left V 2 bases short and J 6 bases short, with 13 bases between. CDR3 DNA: TGTGCCAGCAGCTTACTTCAGGGTCCCGCCGGGGAGCTGTTTTTT. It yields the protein CASSLLQGPAGELFF. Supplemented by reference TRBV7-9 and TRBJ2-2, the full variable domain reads DTGVSQNPRHKITKRGQNVTFRCDPISEHNRLYWYRQTLGQGPEFLTYFQNEAQLEKSRLLSDRFSAERPKGSFSTLEIQRTEQGDSAMYLCASSLLQGPAGELFFGEGSRLTVL.

The CDR3 region is CASSPRRTGEIDTQYF. The CDR3 coding sequence is TGTGCCAGCAGCCCACGGCGAACTGGAGAGATAGATACGCAGTATTTT. The chain carries TRBV7-9 and TRBJ2-3; no definite D call. The CDR3 consists of 16 residues. Germline loops: CDR1 SEHNR, CDR2 FQNEAQ (reference sequence). Between the trimmed V and J ends, which lost 5 bases and 5 bases, there was a span of 20 bases.

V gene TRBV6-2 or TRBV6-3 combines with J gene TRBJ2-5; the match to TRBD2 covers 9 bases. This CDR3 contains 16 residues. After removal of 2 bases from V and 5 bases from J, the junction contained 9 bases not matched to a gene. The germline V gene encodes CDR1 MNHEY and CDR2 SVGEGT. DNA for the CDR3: TGTGCCAGCAGTTACACGCACCTTAGCGGGGGTGAGACCCAGTACTTC. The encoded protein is CASSYTHLSGGETQYF.

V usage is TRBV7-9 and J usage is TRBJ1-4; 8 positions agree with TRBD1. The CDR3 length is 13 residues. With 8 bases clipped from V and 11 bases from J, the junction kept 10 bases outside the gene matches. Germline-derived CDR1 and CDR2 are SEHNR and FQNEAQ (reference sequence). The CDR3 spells CASEIQGEAKLFF. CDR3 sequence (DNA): TGTGCCAGCGAGATACAGGGGGAGGCGAAACTGTTTTTT.

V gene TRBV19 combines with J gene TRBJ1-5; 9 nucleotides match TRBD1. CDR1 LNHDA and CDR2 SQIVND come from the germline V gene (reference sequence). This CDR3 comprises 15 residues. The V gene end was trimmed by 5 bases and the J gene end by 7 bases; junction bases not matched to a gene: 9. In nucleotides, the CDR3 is TGTGCCAGTAGTCCCACAGGGGGCTCTGGACAGCCCCAGCATTTT. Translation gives CASSPTGGSGQPQHF.

The CDR3 DNA reads TGTGCCAGCAGCTTAGCTTACTCTGGAAACACCATATATTTT. Encoded protein: CASSLAYSGNTIYF. The chain joins TRBV7-8 to TRBJ1-3; unclear D gene. Per germline, CDR1 SGHVS and CDR2 FQNEAQ. Trimming removed 0 bases at V and 0 bases at J, with 3 bases between. CDR3 length equals 14 residues.

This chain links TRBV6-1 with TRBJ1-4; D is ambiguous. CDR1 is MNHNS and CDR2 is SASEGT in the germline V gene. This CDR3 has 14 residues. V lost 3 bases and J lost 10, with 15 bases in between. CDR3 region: CASSERVRSSKLFF. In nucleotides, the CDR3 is TGTGCCAGCAGTGAGAGGGTTCGTTCGTCAAAACTGTTTTTT.

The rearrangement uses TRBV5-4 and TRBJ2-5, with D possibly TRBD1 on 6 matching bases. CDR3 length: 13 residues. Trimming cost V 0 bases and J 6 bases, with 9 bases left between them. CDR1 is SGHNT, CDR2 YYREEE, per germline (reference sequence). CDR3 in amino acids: CASSLEGEKTQYF. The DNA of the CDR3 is TGTGCCAGCAGCTTGGAGGGGGAAAAGACCCAGTACTTC.

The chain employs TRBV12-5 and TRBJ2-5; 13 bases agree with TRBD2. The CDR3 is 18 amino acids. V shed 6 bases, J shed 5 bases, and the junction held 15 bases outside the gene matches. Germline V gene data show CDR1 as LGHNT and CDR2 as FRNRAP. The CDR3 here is CASGSRTSGSLLPETQYF. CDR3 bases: TGTGCTAGTGGGTCCCGGACTAGCGGGAGCCTCTTGCCCGAGACCCAGTACTTC.

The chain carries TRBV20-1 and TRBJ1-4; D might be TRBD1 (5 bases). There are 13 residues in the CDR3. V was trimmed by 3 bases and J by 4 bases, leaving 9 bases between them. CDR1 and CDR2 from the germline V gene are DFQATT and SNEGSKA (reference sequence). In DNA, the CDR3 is TGCAGTGCTAGTGCAGGGTATAATGAAAAACTGTTTTTT. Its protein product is CSASAGYNEKLFF.

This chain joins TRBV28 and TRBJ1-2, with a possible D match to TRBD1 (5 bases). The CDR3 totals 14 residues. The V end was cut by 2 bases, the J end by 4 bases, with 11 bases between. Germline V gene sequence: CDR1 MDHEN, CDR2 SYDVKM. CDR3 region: CASSLSVGGYGYTF. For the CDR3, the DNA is TGTGCCAGCAGTTTAAGTGTCGGGGGCTATGGCTACACCTTC.

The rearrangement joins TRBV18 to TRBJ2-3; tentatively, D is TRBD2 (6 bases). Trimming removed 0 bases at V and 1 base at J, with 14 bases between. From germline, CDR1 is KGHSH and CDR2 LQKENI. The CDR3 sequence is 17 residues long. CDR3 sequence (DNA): TGTGCCAGCTCACCACCTAGGAGGGACTGGGGCACAGATACGCAGTATTTT. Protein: CASSPPRRDWGTDTQYF.

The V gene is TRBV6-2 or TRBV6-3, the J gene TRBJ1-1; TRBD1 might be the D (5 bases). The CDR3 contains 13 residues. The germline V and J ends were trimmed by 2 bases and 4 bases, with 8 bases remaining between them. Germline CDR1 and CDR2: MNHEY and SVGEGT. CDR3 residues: CASSYGAVTEAFF. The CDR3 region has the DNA TGTGCCAGCAGTTACGGGGCGGTCACTGAAGCTTTCTTT.

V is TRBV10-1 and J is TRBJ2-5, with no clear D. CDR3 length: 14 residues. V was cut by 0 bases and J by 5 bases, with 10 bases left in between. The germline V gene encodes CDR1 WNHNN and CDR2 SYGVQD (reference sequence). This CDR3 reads CASSESILSETQYF. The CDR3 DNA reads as TGCGCCAGCAGTGAGTCGATCCTGAGCGAGACCCAGTACTTC.

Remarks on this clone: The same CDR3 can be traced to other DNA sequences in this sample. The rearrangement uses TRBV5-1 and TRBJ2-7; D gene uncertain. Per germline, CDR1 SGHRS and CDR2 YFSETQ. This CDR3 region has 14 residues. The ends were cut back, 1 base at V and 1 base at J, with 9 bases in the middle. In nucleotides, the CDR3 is TGCGCCAGCAGCTTGTCGGGTGGGTCCTACGAGCAGTACTTC. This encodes CASSLSGGSYEQYF. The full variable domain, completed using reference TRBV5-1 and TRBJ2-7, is KAGVTQTPRYLIKTRGQQVTLSCSPISGHRSVSWYQQTPGQGLQFLFEYFSETQRNKGNFPGRFSGRQFSNSRSEMNVSTLELGDSALYLCASSLSGGSYEQYFGPGTRLTVT.

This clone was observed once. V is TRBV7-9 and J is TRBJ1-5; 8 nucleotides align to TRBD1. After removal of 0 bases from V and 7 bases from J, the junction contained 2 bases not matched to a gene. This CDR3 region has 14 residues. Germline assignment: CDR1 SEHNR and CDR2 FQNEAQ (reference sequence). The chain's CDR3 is CASSLATGDQPQHF. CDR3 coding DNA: TGTGCCAGCAGCTTAGCGACAGGGGACCAGCCCCAGCATTTT.

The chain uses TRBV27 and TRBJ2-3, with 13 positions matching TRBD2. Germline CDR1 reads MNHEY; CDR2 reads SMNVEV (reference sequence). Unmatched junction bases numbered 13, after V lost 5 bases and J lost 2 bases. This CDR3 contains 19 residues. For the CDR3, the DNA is TGTGCCAGCAGTCACCCGGGACTAGCGGGACCGTCGTCCACAGATACGCAGTATTTT. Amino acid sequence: CASSHPGLAGPSSTDTQYF.

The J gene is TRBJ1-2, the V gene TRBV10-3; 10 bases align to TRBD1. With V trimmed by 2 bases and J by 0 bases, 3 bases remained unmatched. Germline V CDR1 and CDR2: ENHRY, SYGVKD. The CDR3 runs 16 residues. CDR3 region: CAISEGQGEANYGYTF. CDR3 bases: TGTGCCATCAGTGAGGGACAGGGGGAGGCTAACTATGGCTACACCTTC.